The next 16 T cell receptor beta chains were all read from a single sample in a study of molecular identifiers for immune sequencing clone quantification. One entry per CDR3 protein results from TCRdb running MiXCR on the PCR reads. There are approximately 550,000 distinct CDR3 sequences in the sample; under 30% occur only once, and just over 0.75% lies in the top ten. Sequencing was performed on naive CD8+ T cells from blood, with Jurkat cell RNA spiked in. The subset here: FACS-sorted CD8+CD4-CCR7+CD45RA+ naive T cells. Source of these receptors: a human donor in good health. Some libraries in this study had Jurkat cell RNA spiked in.

This clonotype was detected ten times or more. The V call is TRBV28, the J call TRBJ2-5; no definite D call. The ends were cut back, 1 base at V and 1 base at J, with 7 bases in the middle. Germline V gene data show CDR1 as MDHEN and CDR2 as SYDVKM. The CDR3 runs 14 residues. Here the CDR3 DNA reads TGTGCCAGCAGTTTATCCGACGGCCAAGAGACCCAGTACTTC. Its protein is CASSLSDGQETQYF.

This clonotype was picked up many times. V gene TRBV2 combines with J gene TRBJ2-3, with D possibly being TRBD1 (6 bases). With 6 bases removed from V and 2 bases from J, the gap between germline ends came to 12 bases. Germline CDR1 SNHLY, CDR2 FYNNEI. The CDR3 is made up of 14 amino acids. DNA for the CDR3: TGTGCCAGCAGGCGGCAGGGGACCACAGATACGCAGTATTTT. It specifies CASRRQGTTDTQYF.

The chain uses TRBV6-1 and TRBJ2-3, with TRBD2 identical over 7 bases. The CDR3 has 15 amino acids. After removal of 2 bases from V and 6 bases from J, the junction contained 8 bases not matched to a gene. Germline CDR1 and CDR2: MNHNS and SASEGT. DNA for the CDR3: TGTGCCAGCAGTGAAAGGGGACTACCAGGGGATACGCAGTATTTT. It specifies CASSERGLPGDTQYF.

This clonotype was counted between two and nine times. The gene calls are TRBV7-9 and TRBJ2-5, with TRBD1 identical over 7 bases. This CDR3 contains 16 residues. Germline V CDR1 and CDR2: SEHNR, FQNEAQ (reference sequence). V gave up 5 bases and J gave up 3 bases; unmatched junction bases: 12. CDR3 loop: CASSATPGQDKETQYF. CDR3 DNA: TGTGCCAGCAGCGCAACCCCCGGACAGGATAAAGAGACCCAGTACTTC.

The sample holds a few counts of this clonotype. The chain joins TRBV4-1 to TRBJ2-2; weak D call: TRBD1 (6 bases). Germline-derived CDR1 and CDR2 are MGHRA and YSYEKL. The CDR3 runs 15 residues. Trimming removed 3 bases at V and 1 base at J, with 9 bases between. The CDR3 DNA is TGCGCCAGCAGCCAGAGGACAGAGAACACCGGGGAGCTGTTTTTT. This codes for CASSQRTENTGELFF.

This clonotype has only a few counts. This chain joins TRBV5-1 and TRBJ1-1; 10 bases agree with TRBD1. Trimming removed 4 bases from V and 5 bases from J; junction bases left unmatched: 8. CDR1 SGHRS and CDR2 YFSETQ come from the germline V gene. This CDR3 region has 15 residues. The CDR3 reads CASSIRQGAGTEAFF. Written as DNA, the CDR3 is TGCGCCAGCAGCATCCGACAGGGGGCTGGGACTGAAGCTTTCTTT.

Ten or more counts support this clonotype. The V call is TRBV28, the J call TRBJ2-7, with D hard to call. V lost 7 bases to trimming and J lost 2 bases, with 9 bases between them. Germline CDR1 reads MDHEN; CDR2 reads SYDVKM. This CDR3 has 12 residues. The CDR3 sequence: CASTHGAYEQYF. The CDR3 DNA is TGTGCCAGCACCCACGGAGCCTACGAGCAGTACTTC.

The chain recombines TRBV7-9 with TRBJ2-5; D uncertain. Between the trimmed V and J ends, which lost 4 bases and 2 bases, there was a span of 14 bases. Germline-derived CDR1 and CDR2 are SEHNR and FQNEAQ (reference sequence). The CDR3 covers 15 residues. The CDR3 DNA reads as TGTGCCAGCAGCTCCCCCGGAGAGTTTCAAGAGACCCAGTACTTC. This translates into CASSSPGEFQETQYF.

Note on this clonotype: The junction differs from germline at one of its ends, possibly a read error. V gene TRBV7-8 combines with J gene TRBJ2-3; D possibly corresponds to TRBD1 (5 bases). This CDR3 has 15 amino acids. The V gene's germline CDR1 is SGHVS and CDR2 FQNEAQ. The CDR3 nucleotides are TGTGCCGGCAGCATACTCCAGGGAATCACAGATACGCAGTATTTT. The encoded protein is CAGSILQGITDTQYF.

The chain joins TRBV10-1 to TRBJ2-7; TRBD1 matches at 7 bases. The CDR3 runs 13 residues. Looked up from germline, CDR1 is WNHNN and CDR2 is SYGVQD (reference sequence). The V and J ends lost 3 bases and 3 bases, in that order; junction bases with no gene match: 2. CDR3 sequence: CASSETGDYEQYF. The DNA of the CDR3 is TGCGCCAGCAGTGAAACAGGGGACTACGAGCAGTACTTC.

The V and J genes are TRBV6-2 or TRBV6-3 and TRBJ2-1, with D possibly TRBD1 on 5 matching bases. The CDR3 spans 12 residues. Germline V gives CDR1 MNHEY, CDR2 SVGEGT. V lost 2 bases, J lost 9 bases, and 8 bases lay in between. The chain's CDR3 is CASSYDRGEQFF. In DNA form, the CDR3 reads TGTGCCAGCAGTTACGATAGGGGTGAGCAGTTCTTC.

In nucleotides, the CDR3 is TGCGCCAGCAGCCAAGATAAAGGGGGCTTAAGTGAAAAACTGTTTTTT. Amino acid sequence: CASSQDKGGLSEKLFF. The gene calls are TRBV4-3 and TRBJ1-4, with TRBD1 matching 7 bases. Per the germline V gene, CDR1 is LGHNA and CDR2 is YSLEER. J was trimmed by 7 bases and V by 0 bases; bases with no gene match: 8. CDR3 size: 16 residues.

This chain uses TRBV27 with TRBJ2-1; tentatively, D is TRBD1 (6 bases). Deletions cut 5 bases from V and 7 bases from J, with 21 bases between. This CDR3 has 16 amino acids. Germline loops: CDR1 MNHEY, CDR2 SMNVEV (reference sequence). In DNA, the CDR3 is TGTGCCAGCAGTGGGGGCCAGGGCCATTCCCTGAATGAGCAGTTCTTC. Encoded protein: CASSGGQGHSLNEQFF.

This chain connects TRBV20-1 to TRBJ2-7; tentatively, D is TRBD1 or TRBD2 (5 bases each). This CDR3 contains 14 residues. Deletions cut 4 bases from V and 5 bases from J, with 18 bases between. The germline CDR1 and CDR2 sequences are DFQATT and SNEGSKA (reference sequence). CDR3 DNA: TGCAGTGCTAAAGAGGTCCGGGACCTTCACGAGCAGTACTTC. Translated: CSAKEVRDLHEQYF.

This chain connects TRBV3-1 to TRBJ2-3; the D gene could be TRBD1 or TRBD2 (6 bases each). CDR3 size: 14 residues. Germline CDR1 is LGHDT and CDR2 is YNNKEL (reference sequence). Trimming took off 0 bases at V and 6 bases at J, with 10 bases between the two ends. This CDR3 reads CASSQETGRDTQYF. Here the CDR3 DNA reads TGTGCCAGCAGCCAAGAAACAGGGAGGGATACGCAGTATTTT.

The chain has TRBV30 and TRBJ2-3; D is unclear. This CDR3 comprises 12 residues. V was shortened by 8 bases and J by 7 bases, with 16 bases between the two germline ends. Germline loops: CDR1 GTSNPN, CDR2 SVGIG (reference sequence). This CDR3 is CAPHPGANTQYF. As DNA, the CDR3 is TGTGCCCCCCACCCCGGAGCGAATACGCAGTATTTT.